The rows below give T cell receptor beta chains drawn from one sample of a study of blood T cell repertoires in COVID-19. Sequenced by immunoSEQ multiplex PCR; TCRdb stores in-frame clones only, minus some. The table has under 250,000 clones, 80% to 90% seen once. Input material: peripheral blood. These receptors were collected from a woman aged 50 to 65 with active or convalescent COVID-19. CDR3s include the opening cysteine and the closing phenylalanine or tryptophan. D genes are given only for firm matches. For some rows the clone size is stated as once, few or many, or as a class when expanded; others skip it.

size	D	V	J	CDR3	DNA
NA	NA	TRBV7-9	TRBJ1-4	CASSPGQRATNEKLFF	TGTGCCAGCAGCCCCGGACAGCGTGCAACTAATGAAAAACTGTTTTTT
NA	NA	TRBV29-1	TRBJ1-2	CSVEGVRDTIGYTF	TGCAGCGTTGAAGGGGTAAGGGACACCATTGGCTACACCTTC
NA	TRBD1	TRBV6-1	TRBJ1-1	CASSGPPGTGGRGDTEAFF	TGTGCCAGCAGTGGGCCTCCCGGGACAGGGGGCCGCGGTGACACTGAAGCTTTCTTT
NA	NA	TRBV6-4	TRBJ1-2	CASSPGDSPNYGYTF	TGTGCCAGCAGCCCGGGGGATAGTCCTAACTATGGCTACACCTTC
NA	TRBD1	TRBV28	TRBJ1-1	CASNPGQGETEAFF	TGTGCCAGCAATCCGGGACAGGGGGAGACTGAAGCTTTCTTT
NA	TRBD2	TRBV4-1	TRBJ2-2	CASSQAWWRGERTGELFF	TGCGCCAGCAGCCAAGCGTGGTGGCGGGGGGAGAGAACCGGGGAGCTGTTTTTT
few	TRBD1	TRBV4-2	TRBJ1-3	CASSQDSGGGGNTIYF	TGTGCCAGCAGCCAAGACTCAGGGGGCGGTGGAAACACCATATATTTT
NA	NA	TRBV27	TRBJ1-2	CASSAGRVGGYTF	TGTGCCAGCAGTGCCGGCAGGGTAGGTGGCTACACCTTC
NA	TRBD2	TRBV27	TRBJ2-1	CASSYATASGSPRQFF	TGTGCCAGCAGTTACGCGACTGCTAGCGGGAGTCCCCGGCAGTTCTTC
NA	NA	TRBV28	TRBJ1-2	CASSFIGDGYTF	TGTGCCAGCAGTTTTATCGGGGATGGCTACACCTTC
NA	NA	TRBV15	TRBJ2-2	CATSRVGAGELFF	TGTGCCACCAGCAGGGTGGGCGCCGGGGAGCTGTTTTTT
NA	TRBD1	TRBV6-4	TRBJ2-2	CASSEGLQGAGGTGELFF	TGTGCCAGCAGCGAAGGGCTACAGGGGGCCGGGGGTACCGGGGAGCTGTTTTTT
once	TRBD2	TRBV11-2	TRBJ2-7	CASSSGLEGSYEQYF	TGTGCCAGCAGCTCAGGACTAGAGGGCTCCTACGAGCAGTACTTC
NA	NA	TRBV10-2	TRBJ1-1	CASRGLRTDEAFF	TGCGCCAGCAGGGGTTTACGGACAGATGAAGCTTTCTTT
NA	TRBD1	TRBV18	TRBJ1-3	CASSLTGGGGNTIYF	TGTGCCAGCTCGCTCACAGGGGGCGGTGGAAACACCATATATTTT
once	TRBD2	TRBV7-9	TRBJ2-1	CASRRTSPLYNEQFF	TGTGCCAGCAGAAGGACTAGCCCACTTTACAATGAGCAGTTCTTC
NA	TRBD2	TRBV2	TRBJ2-5	CASSGVLAVAETQYF	TGTGCCAGCAGTGGAGTCCTAGCGGTTGCTGAGACCCAGTACTTC
NA	NA	TRBV3-1/TRBV3-2	TRBJ1-1	CASSQQGTNTEAFF	TGTGCCAGCAGCCAACAGGGGACAAACACTGAAGCTTTCTTT
NA	NA	TRBV7-2	TRBJ1-2	CASSPSYGYTF	TGTGCCAGCAGCCCCAGCTATGGCTACACCTTC
once	NA	TRBV28	TRBJ2-7	CASSLLDEQYF	TGTGCCAGCAGTTTATTAGACGAGCAGTACTTC
NA	NA	TRBV7-2	TRBJ1-4	CASSLQKGLQEKLFF	TGTGCCAGCAGCCTTCAAAAAGGCTTACAGGAAAAACTGTTTTTT
NA	TRBD1	TRBV11-2	TRBJ1-2	CASSAPGQEEEGYTF	TGTGCCAGCAGCGCACCCGGACAGGAGGAGGAAGGCTACACCTTC
NA	TRBD2	TRBV10-2	TRBJ2-7	CASSGMRQGGYEQYF	TGCGCCAGCAGTGGAATGCGGCAGGGAGGGTACGAGCAGTACTTC
NA	TRBD1	TRBV18	TRBJ1-2	CASSPTTGADGYTF	TGTGCCAGCTCACCAACGACAGGGGCCGATGGCTACACCTTC
NA	TRBD1	TRBV28	TRBJ1-4	CASSRQGAGNEKLFF	TGTGCCAGCAGTAGACAGGGGGCAGGTAATGAAAAACTGTTTTTT
NA	NA	TRBV21-1	TRBJ1-2	CASSTHPGQGPMWGYTF	TGTGCCAGCAGCACTCACCCCGGACAGGGGCCTATGTGGGGCTACACCTTC
few	TRBD1	TRBV7-2	TRBJ1-2	CASSEAEQDRDYGYTF	TGTGCCAGCAGCGAAGCCGAACAGGACAGGGACTATGGCTACACCTTC
NA	NA	TRBV11-2	TRBJ2-1	CASSPGTIEQFF	TGTGCCAGCAGCCCCGGGACAATTGAGCAGTTCTTC
few	NA	TRBV29-1	TRBJ1-4	CSVIRGGDEKLFF	TGCAGCGTTATTAGGGGTGGCGATGAAAAACTGTTTTTT
NA	NA	TRBV6-5	TRBJ2-7	CASRPGGGDREQYF	TGTGCCAGCAGACCCGGAGGCGGAGATCGGGAGCAGTACTTC
NA	NA	TRBV28	TRBJ2-5	CASSGGRGETQYF	TGTGCCAGCAGTGGTGGGAGGGGGGAGACCCAGTACTTC
NA	TRBD1	TRBV19	TRBJ1-5	CASSIDVGTGGNQPQHF	TGTGCCAGTAGTATAGATGTGGGGACAGGAGGGAATCAGCCCCAGCATTTT
NA	NA	TRBV6-1	TRBJ1-5	CASSESGGTGNQPQHF	TGTGCCAGCAGTGAAAGCGGGGGCACGGGCAATCAGCCCCAGCATTTT
NA	NA	TRBV7-2	TRBJ2-6	CASSLAGAVGANVLTF	TGTGCCAGCAGCTTAGCTGGGGCCGTTGGGGCCAACGTCCTGACTTTC
NA	NA	TRBV28	TRBJ1-5	CASTISGWYQPQHF	TGTGCCAGCACCATTTCGGGGTGGTATCAGCCCCAGCATTTT
NA	TRBD1	TRBV5-1	TRBJ1-1	CASSAGHGTGDPEAFF	TGCGCCAGCAGCGCTGGACACGGAACAGGGGACCCTGAAGCTTTCTTT
NA	TRBD2	TRBV15	TRBJ2-1	CATSRDSGRGSNEQFF	TGTGCCACCAGCAGAGATTCCGGGAGGGGGAGCAATGAGCAGTTCTTC
once	NA	TRBV28	TRBJ2-5	CASSLWGQGDQETQYF	TGTGCCAGCAGTTTATGGGGGCAGGGCGATCAAGAGACCCAGTACTTC
NA	NA	TRBV5-5	TRBJ1-1	CASSRGGTRNTEAFF	TGTGCCAGCAGCCGGGGGGGGACCCGGAACACTGAAGCTTTCTTT
NA	TRBD1	TRBV2	TRBJ1-5	CASSGQGARQPQHF	TGTGCCAGCAGTGGACAGGGGGCTCGGCAGCCCCAGCATTTT
NA	NA	TRBV28	TRBJ1-5	CASSFSDKRDSNQPQHF	TGTGCCAGCAGTTTTTCGGATAAACGGGATAGCAATCAGCCCCAGCATTTT
NA	TRBD1	TRBV11-2	TRBJ1-5	CASSPGWTGISNQPQHF	TGTGCCAGCAGCCCGGGGTGGACAGGGATTAGCAATCAGCCCCAGCATTTT
NA	NA	TRBV4-2	TRBJ2-5	CASSQPGLDPLETQYF	TGTGCCAGCAGCCAACCGGGACTCGATCCCTTGGAGACCCAGTACTTC
NA	NA	TRBV9	TRBJ2-6	CASSPRGSGANVLTF	TGTGCCAGCAGCCCCAGAGGATCTGGGGCCAACGTCCTGACTTTC
NA	NA	TRBV29-1	TRBJ2-7	CSVVNSPYEQYF	TGCAGCGTTGTGAACAGCCCCTACGAGCAGTACTTC
few	NA	TRBV9	TRBJ1-2	CASSPTGAYGYTF	TGTGCCAGCAGCCCCACCGGTGCCTATGGCTACACCTTC
NA	NA	TRBV27	TRBJ1-2	CASSLAGNYGYTF	TGTGCCAGCAGTTTGGCGGGTAACTATGGCTACACCTTC
NA	NA	TRBV21-1	TRBJ2-3	CASSKERAGGNIPTDTQYF	TGTGCCAGCAGCAAAGAGCGAGCGGGGGGAAACATTCCCACAGATACGCAGTATTTT
NA	NA	TRBV3-1/TRBV3-2	TRBJ2-1	CASSQLQGNEQFF	TGTGCCAGCAGCCAACTACAGGGCAATGAGCAGTTCTTC
NA	TRBD2	TRBV18	TRBJ2-1	CASSPRIAGRYNEQFF	TGTGCCAGCTCACCACGGATAGCGGGAAGGTACAATGAGCAGTTCTTC
NA	TRBD2	TRBV7-9	TRBJ2-2	CASSPGTSGGGHTGELFF	TGTGCCAGCAGCCCCGGGACTAGCGGGGGGGGCCACACCGGGGAGCTGTTTTTT
few	NA	TRBV4-2	TRBJ1-4	CASSQVLGGTNEKLFF	TGTGCCAGCAGCCAAGTATTAGGAGGCACTAATGAAAAACTGTTTTTT
NA	NA	TRBV27	TRBJ1-3	CASSRTPGLSGNTIYF	TGTGCCAGCAGTCGAACCCCAGGGTTGTCTGGAAACACCATATATTTT